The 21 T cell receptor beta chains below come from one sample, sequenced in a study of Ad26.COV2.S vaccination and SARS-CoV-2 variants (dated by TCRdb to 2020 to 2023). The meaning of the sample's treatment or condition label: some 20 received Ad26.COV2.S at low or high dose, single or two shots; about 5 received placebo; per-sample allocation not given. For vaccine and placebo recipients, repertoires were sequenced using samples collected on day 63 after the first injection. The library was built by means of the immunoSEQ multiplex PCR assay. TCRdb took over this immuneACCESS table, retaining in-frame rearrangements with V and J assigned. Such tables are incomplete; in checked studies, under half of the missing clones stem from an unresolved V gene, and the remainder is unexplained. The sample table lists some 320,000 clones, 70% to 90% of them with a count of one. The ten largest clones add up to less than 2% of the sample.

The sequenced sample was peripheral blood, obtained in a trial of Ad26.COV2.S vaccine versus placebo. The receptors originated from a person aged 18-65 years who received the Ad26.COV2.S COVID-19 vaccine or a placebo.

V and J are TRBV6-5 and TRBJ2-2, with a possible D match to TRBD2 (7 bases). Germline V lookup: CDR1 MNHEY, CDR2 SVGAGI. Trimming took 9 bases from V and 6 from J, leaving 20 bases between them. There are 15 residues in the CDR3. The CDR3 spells CASTPWGGRPGELFF. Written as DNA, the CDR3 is TGTGCCAGTACACCCTGGGGGGGGCGCCCCGGGGAGCTGTTTTTT.

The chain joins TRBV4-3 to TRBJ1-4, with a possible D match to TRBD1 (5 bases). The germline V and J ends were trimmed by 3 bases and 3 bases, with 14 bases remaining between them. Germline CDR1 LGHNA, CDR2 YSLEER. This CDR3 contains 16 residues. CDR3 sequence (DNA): TGCGCCAGCAGCCACAGAAGGGGTTGGTCTAATGAAAAACTGTTTTTT. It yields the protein CASSHRRGWSNEKLFF.

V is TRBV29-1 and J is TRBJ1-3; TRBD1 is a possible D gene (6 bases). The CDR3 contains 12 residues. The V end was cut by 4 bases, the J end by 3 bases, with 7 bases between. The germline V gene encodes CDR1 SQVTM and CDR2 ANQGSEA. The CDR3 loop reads CSVARGGNTIYF. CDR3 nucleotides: TGCAGCGTTGCCAGGGGTGGAAACACCATATATTTT.

For the CDR3, the DNA is TGTGCAAGTCGCGATACCCTCAGGGTAACTGAAGCTTTCTTT. Protein: CASRDTLRVTEAFF. This chain uses TRBV12-2 with TRBJ1-1; TRBD1 was called by the table and not checked on the DNA. TRBV12-2 is reported as a pseudogene. The length of the CDR3 is 14 residues.

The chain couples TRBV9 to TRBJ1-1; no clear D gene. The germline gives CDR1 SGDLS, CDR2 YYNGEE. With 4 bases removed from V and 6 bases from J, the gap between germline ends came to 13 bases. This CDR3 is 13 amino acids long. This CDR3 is CASSPTFGAEAFF. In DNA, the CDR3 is TGTGCCAGCAGCCCGACTTTTGGCGCTGAAGCTTTCTTT.

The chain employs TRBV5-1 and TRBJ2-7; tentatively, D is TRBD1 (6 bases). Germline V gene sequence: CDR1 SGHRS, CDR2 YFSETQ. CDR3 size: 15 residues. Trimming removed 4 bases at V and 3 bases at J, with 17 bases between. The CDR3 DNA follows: TGCGCCAGCAGCCACGGCGGACAGAACAACTACGAGCAGTACTTC. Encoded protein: CASSHGGQNNYEQYF.

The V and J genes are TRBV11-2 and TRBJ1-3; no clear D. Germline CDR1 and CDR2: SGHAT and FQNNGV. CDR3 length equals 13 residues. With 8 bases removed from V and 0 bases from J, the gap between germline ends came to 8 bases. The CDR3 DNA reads TGTGCCAGCGGTACATACTCTGGAAACACCATATATTTT. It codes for CASGTYSGNTIYF.

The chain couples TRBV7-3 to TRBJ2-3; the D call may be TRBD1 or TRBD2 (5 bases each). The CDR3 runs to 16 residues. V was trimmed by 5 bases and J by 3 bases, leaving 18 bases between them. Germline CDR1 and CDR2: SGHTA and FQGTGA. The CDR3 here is CASSVTGTSVTDTQYF. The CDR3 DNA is TGTGCCAGCAGCGTCACCGGGACGTCCGTTACAGATACGCAGTATTTT.

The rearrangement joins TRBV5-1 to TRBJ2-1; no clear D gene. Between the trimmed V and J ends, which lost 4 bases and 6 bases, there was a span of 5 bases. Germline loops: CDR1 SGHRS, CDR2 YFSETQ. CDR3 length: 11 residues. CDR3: CASSNSNEQFF. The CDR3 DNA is TGCGCCAGCAGCAATTCCAATGAGCAGTTCTTC.

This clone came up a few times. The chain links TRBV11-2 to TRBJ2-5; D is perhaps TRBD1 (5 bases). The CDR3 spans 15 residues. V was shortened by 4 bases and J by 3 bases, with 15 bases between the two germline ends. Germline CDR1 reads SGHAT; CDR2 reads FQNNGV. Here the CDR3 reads CASSSRTRSEETQYF. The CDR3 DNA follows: TGTGCCAGCAGCTCCAGGACACGATCAGAAGAGACCCAGTACTTC.

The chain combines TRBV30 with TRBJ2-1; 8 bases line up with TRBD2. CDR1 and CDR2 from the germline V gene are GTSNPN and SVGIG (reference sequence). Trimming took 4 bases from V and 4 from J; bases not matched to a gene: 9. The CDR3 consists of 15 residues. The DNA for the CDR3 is TGTGCCTGGAACCTACGGGGGGGCCGTTACAATGAGCAGTTCTTC. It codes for CAWNLRGGRYNEQFF.

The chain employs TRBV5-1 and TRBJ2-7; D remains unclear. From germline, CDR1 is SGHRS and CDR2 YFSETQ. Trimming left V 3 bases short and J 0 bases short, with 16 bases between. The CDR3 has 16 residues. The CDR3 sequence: CASSSRVGSSSYEQYF. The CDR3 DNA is TGCGCCAGCAGCTCCCGGGTGGGTAGTAGCTCCTACGAGCAGTACTTC.

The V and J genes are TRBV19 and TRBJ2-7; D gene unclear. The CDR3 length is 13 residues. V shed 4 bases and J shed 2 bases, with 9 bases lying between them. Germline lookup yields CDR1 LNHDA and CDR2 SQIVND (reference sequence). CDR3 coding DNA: TGTGCCAGTAGTACCACTGATACCTACGAGCAGTACTTC. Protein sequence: CASSTTDTYEQYF.

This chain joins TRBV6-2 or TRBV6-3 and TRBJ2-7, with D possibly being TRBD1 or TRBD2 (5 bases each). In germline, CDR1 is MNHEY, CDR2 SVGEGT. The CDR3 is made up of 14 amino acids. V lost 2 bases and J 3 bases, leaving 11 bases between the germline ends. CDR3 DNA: TGTGCCAGCAGTTACGACGAGGGGATCTACGAGCAGTACTTC. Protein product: CASSYDEGIYEQYF.

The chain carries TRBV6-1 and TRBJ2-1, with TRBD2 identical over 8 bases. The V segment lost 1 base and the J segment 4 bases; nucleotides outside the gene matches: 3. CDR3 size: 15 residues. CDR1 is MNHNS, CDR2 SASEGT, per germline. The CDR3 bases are TGTGCCAGCAGTGAAGATGGCGGGGGGTACAATGAGCAGTTCTTC. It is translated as CASSEDGGGYNEQFF.

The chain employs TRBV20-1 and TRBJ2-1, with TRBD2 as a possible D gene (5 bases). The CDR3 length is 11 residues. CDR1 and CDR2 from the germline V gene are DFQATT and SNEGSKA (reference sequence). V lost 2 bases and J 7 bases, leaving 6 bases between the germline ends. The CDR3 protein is CSARRGNEQFF. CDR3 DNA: TGCAGTGCTAGACGAGGGAATGAGCAGTTCTTC.

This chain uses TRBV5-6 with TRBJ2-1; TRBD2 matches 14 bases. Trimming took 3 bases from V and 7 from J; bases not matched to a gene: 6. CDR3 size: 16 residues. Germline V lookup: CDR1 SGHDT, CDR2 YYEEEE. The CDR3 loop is CASSSTSGGAGNEQFF. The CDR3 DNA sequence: TGTGCCAGCAGCTCGACTAGCGGGGGGGCCGGTAATGAGCAGTTCTTC.

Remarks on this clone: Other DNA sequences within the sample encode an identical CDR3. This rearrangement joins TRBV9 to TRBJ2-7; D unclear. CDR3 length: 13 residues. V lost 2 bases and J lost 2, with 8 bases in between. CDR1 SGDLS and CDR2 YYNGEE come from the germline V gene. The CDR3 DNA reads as TGTGCCAGCAGCGTCGGACCTACCTACGAGCAGTACTTC. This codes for CASSVGPTYEQYF.

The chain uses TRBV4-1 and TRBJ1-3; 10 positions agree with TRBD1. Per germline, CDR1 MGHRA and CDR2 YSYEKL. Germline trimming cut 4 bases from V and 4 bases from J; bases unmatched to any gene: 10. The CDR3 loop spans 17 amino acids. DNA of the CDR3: TGCGCCAGCAGCCCCCCTGACAGGGGGCGTTCGGGAAACACCATATATTTT. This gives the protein CASSPPDRGRSGNTIYF.

The CDR3 sequence: CASSQAARNYGYTF. The CDR3 DNA reads as TGTGCCAGCAGCCAAGCGGCCAGGAACTATGGCTACACCTTC. This chain joins TRBV14 and TRBJ1-2; D gene unclear. This CDR3 has 14 amino acids. Trimming pared 1 base from V and 2 bases from J, leaving 8 bases between. CDR1 is SGHDN and CDR2 is FVKESK in the germline V gene.

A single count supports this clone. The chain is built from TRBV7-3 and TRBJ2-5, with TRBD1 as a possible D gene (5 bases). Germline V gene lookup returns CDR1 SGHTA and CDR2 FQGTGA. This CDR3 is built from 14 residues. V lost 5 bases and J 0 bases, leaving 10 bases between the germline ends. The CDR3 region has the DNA TGTGCCAGCAGCCCGGCAGGGTACCAAGAGACCCAGTACTTC. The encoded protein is CASSPAGYQETQYF.